The 32 T cell receptor beta chains presented below share a single source sample, sequenced in a study of blood T cells in healthy people across ages. Together with a sample-barcoded 5' primer, a J-beta primer mix was included in a second PCR lasting roughly 6 to 12 cycles. MiXCR was run by TCRdb on the 5' RACE reads, yielding one entry per CDR3 protein. The profile shows 600,000 to 1,000,000 distinct CDR3 sequences, 20% to 25% of them singletons. These data were also reused for a study on T cells of mothers and their children.

The specimen was blood. The receptors here all came from a boy aged 5 to 17 in good health.

The rearrangement uses TRBV6-1 and TRBJ2-5, with 12 bases matching TRBD2. V gave up 0 bases and J gave up 2 bases; unmatched junction bases: 1. The CDR3 totals 16 residues. The germline V gene has CDR1 MNHNS and CDR2 SASEGT. The CDR3 reads CASSEALAGGQETQYF. The DNA for the CDR3 is TGTGCCAGCAGTGAAGCCCTAGCGGGAGGGCAAGAGACCCAGTACTTC.

This clonotype appeared a few times. The V call is TRBV28, the J call TRBJ1-2; tentatively, D is TRBD1 (6 bases). With 6 bases removed from V and 2 bases from J, the gap between germline ends came to 13 bases. The CDR3 contains 14 residues. CDR1 is MDHEN, CDR2 SYDVKM, per germline. DNA of the CDR3: TGTGCCAGCAGGACAGGTTTTTTCAACTATGGCTACACCTTC. Protein sequence: CASRTGFFNYGYTF.

This clonotype was detected a few times. The chain links TRBV4-2 to TRBJ2-7, with D perhaps assigned TRBD1 or TRBD2 (6 bases each). The CDR3 contains 15 residues. The germline gives CDR1 LGHNA, CDR2 YNFKEQ. V dropped 1 base and J dropped 2 bases, with 12 bases sitting between them. DNA of the CDR3: TGTGCCAGCAGCCAAGGGGGGGACACACCCTACGAGCAGTACTTC. This gives the protein CASSQGGDTPYEQYF.

To note about this clonotype: Germline is not matched at one junction end, which may reflect a read error. The genes are TRBV7-2 and TRBJ2-1; perhaps TRBD2 as D (7 bases). CDR3 size: 17 residues. The germline gives CDR1 SGHTA, CDR2 FQGNSA. This CDR3 reads CASSPFVGGGGPDEQFF. CDR3 nucleotides: TGTGCCAGCAGCCCATTCGTTGGAGGGGGAGGGCCTGATGAGCAGTTTTTC.

The chain carries TRBV20-1 and TRBJ2-1; D ambiguous. CDR3 length: 14 amino acids. CDR1 DFQATT and CDR2 SNEGSKA come from the germline V gene (reference sequence). Trimming took 5 bases from V and 3 from J, leaving 14 bases between them. The CDR3 DNA reads as TGCAGTGCTTTTGGCGGATTAAACTACAATGAGCAGTTCTTC. Translation: CSAFGGLNYNEQFF.

This clonotype was found a few times. The rearrangement uses TRBV20-1 and TRBJ2-1, with 8 bases that match TRBD1. The CDR3 is made up of 16 amino acids. Germline loops: CDR1 DFQATT, CDR2 SNEGSKA (reference sequence). The trim removed 2 bases at V and 4 bases at J, leaving 10 bases unmatched. Here the CDR3 reads CSARNRGQERYNEQFF. The DNA of the CDR3 is TGCAGTGCTAGAAATCGGGGACAGGAGCGTTACAATGAGCAGTTCTTC.

There are a few counts of this clonotype. The rearrangement joins TRBV5-1 to TRBJ1-6; D possibly corresponds to TRBD1 (5 bases). V lost 0 bases and J lost 9, with 10 bases in between. The CDR3 contains 14 residues. CDR1 and CDR2 from the germline V gene are SGHRS and YFSETQ. The CDR3 loop reads CASSLDPGGSPLHF. In nucleotides, the CDR3 is TGCGCCAGCAGCTTGGACCCCGGGGGTTCACCCCTCCACTTT.

This clonotype was picked up many times. J is TRBJ2-7 and V is TRBV29-1; no definite D call. The CDR3 covers 14 residues. Germline CDR1 SQVTM, CDR2 ANQGSEA. Trimming removed 3 bases at V and 0 bases at J, with 12 bases between. The CDR3 region is CSVESPASSYEQYF. The CDR3 DNA reads TGCAGCGTTGAGAGTCCGGCCAGCTCCTACGAGCAGTACTTC.

This clonotype was seen just once. This chain links TRBV6-2 or TRBV6-3 with TRBJ1-2, with D perhaps TRBD1 (5 bases). The CDR3 runs 15 residues. Germline V gives CDR1 MNHEY, CDR2 SVGEGT. Trimming removed 0 bases at V and 4 bases at J, with 12 bases between. For the CDR3, the DNA is TGTGCCAGCAGTTACTCGCCGGGACCCGGCTATGGCTACACCTTC. Its translation is CASSYSPGPGYGYTF.

This clonotype has at least ten counts. The junction departs from the called germline gene at one end, perhaps through a read error. This chain joins TRBV5-1 and TRBJ1-1; 7 positions match TRBD1. This CDR3 contains 12 residues. CDR1 is SGHRS and CDR2 is YFSETQ in the germline V gene. CDR3 nucleotide sequence: TGTGCCAGCAGCCTACAGGGGACTGAAGCTTTCTTT. It encodes CASSLQGTEAFF.

This clonotype was observed a handful of times. This CDR3 is CASSQGSLQGVRNEQYF. CDR3 sequence (DNA): TGCGCCAGCAGCCAGGGCTCCCTACAGGGGGTAAGAAACGAGCAGTACTTC. The V and J genes are TRBV4-1 and TRBJ2-7; 8 positions match TRBD1. V trimming: 3 bases; J trimming: 5 bases; junction bases outside the gene matches: 15. Germline assignment: CDR1 MGHRA and CDR2 YSYEKL. The CDR3 loop spans 17 amino acids.

The rearrangement uses TRBV15 and TRBJ2-5; tentatively, D is TRBD1 (6 bases). TRBJ2-7 explains the end of the DNA better; the J call may be wrong. This CDR3 comprises 19 residues. Germline CDR1 reads LNHNV; CDR2 reads YYDKDF (reference sequence). The CDR3 region has the DNA TGTGCCACCAGCAGAGATCCCCCTACAAAGACAGGAAAGGGCTACGAGCAGTACTTC. Residues: CATSRDPPTKTGKGYEQYF.

There are many counts of this clonotype. The gene calls are TRBV7-3 and TRBJ2-1; D is possibly TRBD1 or TRBD2 (5 bases each). Germline V gene lookup returns CDR1 SGHTA and CDR2 FQGTGA. The V end lost 1 base, the J end lost 8 bases, and 9 bases lay between the germline ends. The CDR3 sequence is 13 residues long. CDR3 coding DNA: TGTGCCAGCAGCTTAAGGGGGAACGATGAGCAGTTCTTC. Protein sequence: CASSLRGNDEQFF.

The rearrangement uses TRBV5-1 and TRBJ2-5; possible D gene TRBD2, 6 bases. Matching the DNA end better, TRBJ2-7 makes the J call doubtful. Germline CDR1 and CDR2: SGHRS and YFSETQ. This CDR3 is built from 11 residues. CDR3 region: CAGIRTNEQYF. The DNA of the CDR3 is TGCGCCGGAATCCGGACTAACGAGCAGTACTTC.

This clonotype has more than one count but fewer than ten. The J gene is TRBJ2-4, the V gene TRBV15; D is unresolved. With 1 base removed from V and 1 base from J, the gap between germline ends came to 20 bases. The length of the CDR3 is 19 residues. CDR1 LNHNV and CDR2 YYDKDF come from the germline V gene (reference sequence). The CDR3 region has the DNA TGTGCCACCAGCAGAGGTGCCAAAGCTCAGGATATGGCCAAAAACATTCAGTACTTC. Its protein product is CATSRGAKAQDMAKNIQYF.

This clonotype has more than one count but fewer than ten. This chain connects TRBV29-1 to TRBJ1-1; a possible D gene is TRBD1 (5 bases). The CDR3 runs 13 residues. V was pared by 4 bases and J by 1 base, with 10 bases between. Germline CDR1 and CDR2: SQVTM and ANQGSEA. CDR3 in amino acids: CSVAQGWNTEAFF. CDR3 DNA sequence: TGCAGCGTTGCTCAGGGTTGGAACACTGAAGCTTTCTTT. The complete variable domain, with remaining parts taken from reference TRBV29-1 and TRBJ1-1, reads SAVISQKPSRDICQRGTSLTIQCQVDSQVTMMFWYRQQPGQSLTLIATANQGSEATYESGFVIDKFPISRPNLTFSTLTVSNMSPEDSSIYLCSVAQGWNTEAFFGQGTRLTVV.

This clonotype has just a few counts. The V call is TRBV7-9, the J call TRBJ1-5; 7 nucleotides match TRBD1. The V and J ends lost 5 bases and 7 bases, in that order; junction bases with no gene match: 8. CDR3 length: 14 amino acids. From germline, CDR1 is SEHNR and CDR2 FQNEAQ (reference sequence). The CDR3 DNA is TGTGCCAGCAGCCAAATCACAGGGGACCAGCCCCAGCATTTT. Translation gives CASSQITGDQPQHF.

This clonotype was detected a few times. V usage is TRBV10-3 and J usage is TRBJ2-1; the match to TRBD2 covers 12 bases. Germline V gene lookup returns CDR1 ENHRY and CDR2 SYGVKD. The CDR3 covers 15 residues. V trimming: 6 bases; J trimming: 4 bases; junction bases outside the gene matches: 4. CDR3 nucleotide sequence: TGTGCCATCAGCCCAGGGACTAGCGGGTACAATGAGCAGTTCTTC. This gives the protein CAISPGTSGYNEQFF.

Here the CDR3 DNA reads TGCAGCGTTGAAGTCAGCGGACTTCGATGGGACAATGAGCAGTTCTTC. Residues: CSVEVSGLRWDNEQFF. This sequence joins TRBV29-1 and TRBJ2-5, with D possibly matching TRBD2 (5 bases). The DNA matches TRBJ2-1 better at its end, which makes the J call doubtful. Germline CDR1 is SQVTM and CDR2 is ANQGSEA. This CDR3 comprises 16 residues.

This clonotype showed up just a few times. The chain recombines TRBV5-1 with TRBJ2-3; the match to TRBD2 covers 10 bases. The germline CDR1 and CDR2 sequences are SGHRS and YFSETQ. This CDR3 comprises 17 residues. The junction had 7 bases not matched to a gene; V was cut back by 0 bases and J by 3 bases. CDR3 sequence reads: CASSLELAGTGTDTQYF. CDR3 coding DNA: TGCGCCAGCAGCTTGGAACTAGCGGGGACGGGGACAGATACGCAGTATTTT. Full variable domain (rest looked up from reference TRBV5-1 and TRBJ2-3): KAGVTQTPRYLIKTRGQQVTLSCSPISGHRSVSWYQQTPGQGLQFLFEYFSETQRNKGNFPGRFSGRQFSNSRSEMNVSTLELGDSALYLCASSLELAGTGTDTQYFGPGTRLTVL.

This clonotype has only a few counts. This rearrangement joins TRBV4-2 to TRBJ2-5, with D possibly matching TRBD2 (5 bases). With the DNA end fitting TRBJ2-7 better, the J assignment may be wrong. There are 13 residues in the CDR3. Looked up from germline, CDR1 is LGHNA and CDR2 is YNFKEQ. CDR3 protein: CASSQVGVYEQYF. CDR3 in DNA: TGTGCCAGCAGCCAAGTCGGGGTTTACGAGCAGTACTTC.

The V gene is TRBV4-1, the J gene TRBJ2-1; a possible D gene is TRBD2 (7 bases). This CDR3 region has 15 residues. With 5 bases removed from V and 3 bases from J, the gap between germline ends came to 14 bases. The germline gives CDR1 MGHRA, CDR2 YSYEKL. In nucleotides, the CDR3 is TGCGCCAGCAGCATAGGGGGGGGACTCTACAATGAGCAGTTCTTC. Translating it yields CASSIGGGLYNEQFF.

This clonotype was recorded a few times. The chain employs TRBV20-1 and TRBJ2-7, with D unclear. The CDR3 length is 15 residues. Germline-derived CDR1 and CDR2 are DFQATT and SNEGSKA (reference sequence). The V and J ends lost 0 bases and 2 bases respectively, with 14 bases between them. The CDR3 region has the DNA TGCAGTGCTAGAGATAGGGCTAGATCCACCTACGAGCAGTACTTC. Residues: CSARDRARSTYEQYF.

The chain combines TRBV5-1 with TRBJ2-7; TRBD1 aligns across 10 bases. The CDR3 covers 15 residues. Germline V gene data show CDR1 as SGHRS and CDR2 as YFSETQ. Trimming cost V 4 bases and J 3 bases; bases outside gene matches: 7. The DNA for the CDR3 is TGCGCCAGCAGCCCGCAAGGACAGGGGGTCTACGAGCAGTACTTC. Protein product: CASSPQGQGVYEQYF.

This clonotype has more than one count but fewer than ten. The chain is built from TRBV28 and TRBJ2-7, with 10 bases fitting TRBD1. The CDR3 consists of 15 residues. The V and J ends lost 6 bases and 2 bases, in that order; junction bases with no gene match: 7. Germline lookup yields CDR1 MDHEN and CDR2 SYDVKM. In DNA, the CDR3 is TGTGCCAGCAGAAACCGGGACAGGGGAACCTACGAGCAGTACTTC. Translated, it gives CASRNRDRGTYEQYF.

This chain joins TRBV20-1 and TRBJ2-1; 8 nucleotides match TRBD1. Losses at the gene ends were 5 bases for V and 5 bases for J; bases not matched to a gene: 2. Germline CDR1 is DFQATT and CDR2 is SNEGSKA (reference sequence). The CDR3 runs 12 residues. CDR3 sequence reads: CSAAQGDNEQFF. CDR3 DNA: TGCAGTGCTGCACAGGGGGACAATGAGCAGTTCTTC.

This chain uses TRBV28 with TRBJ2-1, with D perhaps matching TRBD2 (6 bases). CDR1 MDHEN and CDR2 SYDVKM come from the germline V gene. Trimming stripped 5 bases from V and 7 bases from J, with 21 bases between. The CDR3 loop spans 16 amino acids. The CDR3 loop reads CASSLSPGRDWNEQFF. CDR3 DNA sequence: TGTGCCAGCAGTCTCAGCCCCGGGCGGGATTGGAATGAGCAGTTCTTC.

The J gene is TRBJ1-1, the V gene TRBV7-9; TRBD1 matches at 10 bases. The CDR3 has 17 amino acids. V lost 5 bases and J lost 5; bases outside the gene matches: 14. From germline, CDR1 is SEHNR and CDR2 FQNEAQ (reference sequence). Written as DNA, the CDR3 is TGTGCCAGCAGCCTCCCTCCCAGAGGACAGGGGGATACTGAAGCTTTCTTT. Protein sequence: CASSLPPRGQGDTEAFF.

This clonotype was seen just once. The chain carries TRBV7-9 and TRBJ2-6, with D possibly TRBD2 on 7 matching bases. From germline, CDR1 is SEHNR and CDR2 FQNEAQ (reference sequence). V was cut by 4 bases and J by 0 bases, with 16 bases left in between. The CDR3 covers 18 residues. This CDR3 reads CASSSPPGDYSGANVLTF. The CDR3 DNA reads as TGTGCCAGCAGCTCGCCCCCAGGGGACTACTCTGGGGCCAACGTCCTGACTTTC.

This clonotype was seen more than once but under ten times. The V call is TRBV3-1, the J call TRBJ1-4; 8 nucleotides line up with TRBD1. V trimming: 0 bases; J trimming: 8 bases; junction bases outside the gene matches: 8. Germline V lookup: CDR1 LGHDT, CDR2 YNNKEL (reference sequence). This CDR3 has 16 amino acids. CDR3 loop: CASSQEGGTGGEKLFF. The DNA of the CDR3 is TGTGCCAGCAGCCAAGAAGGCGGGACAGGTGGAGAAAAACTGTTTTTT.

The table lists this clonotype with a few counts. The chain recombines TRBV27 with TRBJ2-5; the D is unclear. The J call is uncertain, as TRBJ2-7 better fits the DNA end. Germline loops: CDR1 MNHEY, CDR2 SMNVEV (reference sequence). The CDR3 extends over 15 amino acids. The CDR3 DNA reads TGTGCCAGCAGCTCCGCAGGCGGAACGACCTACGAGCAGTACTTC. This sequence encodes CASSSAGGTTYEQYF.

This chain uses TRBV29-1 with TRBJ2-7; TRBD1 might be the D (6 bases). CDR3 length equals 11 residues. Trimming left V 6 bases short and J 5 bases short, with 11 bases between. CDR1 is SQVTM, CDR2 ANQGSEA, per germline. The CDR3 region is CSVAGVDEQYF. The CDR3, as DNA: TGCAGCGTAGCAGGGGTCGACGAGCAGTACTTC.